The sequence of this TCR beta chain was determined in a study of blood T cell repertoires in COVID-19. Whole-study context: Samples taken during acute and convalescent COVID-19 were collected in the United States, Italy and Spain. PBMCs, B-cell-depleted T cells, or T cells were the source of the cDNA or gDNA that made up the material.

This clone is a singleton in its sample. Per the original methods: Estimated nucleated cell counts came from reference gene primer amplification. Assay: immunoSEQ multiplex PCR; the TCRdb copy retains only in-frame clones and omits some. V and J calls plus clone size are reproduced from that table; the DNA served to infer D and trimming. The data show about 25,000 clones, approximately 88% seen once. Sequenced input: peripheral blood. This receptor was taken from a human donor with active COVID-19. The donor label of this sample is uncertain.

CDR3 residues: CASSLIAGSTDTQYF. The CDR3 DNA reads as TGTGCCAGCAGCTTAATAGCGGGTTCCACAGATACGCAGTATTTT. The chain links TRBV7-2 to TRBJ2-3; TRBD2 aligns across 7 bases. The length of the CDR3 is 15 residues. The V gene end was trimmed by 2 bases and the J gene end by 2 bases; junction bases not matched to a gene: 4. CDR1 and CDR2 (germline): SGHTA, FQGNSA.